The clone carrying this TCR beta chain was recorded at least ten times. Antigen: not known. This record comes from a study of blood T cells in healthy people across ages. Study conclusions and caveats: Diversity estimates from one million T cells were considered underestimates. The unknown donor CMV status may have confounded expanded clonotype changes. Since the PBMCs were unsorted, naive and antigen-experienced cells could not be conclusively compared.

Using a J-beta primer mix together with a sample-barcoded 5' primer, a second PCR was run for roughly 6 to 12 cycles. The template-switch adaptor, which had 12 random nucleotides, put a tag on each cDNA molecule. TCRdb ran MiXCR on the 5' RACE reads and lists one entry per CDR3 protein. In the table there are some 900,000 distinct CDR3 sequences, 25% to 30% of which are singletons. The trim removed 5 bases at V and 10 bases at J, leaving 8 bases unmatched. The CDR3 runs 14 residues. Germline CDR1 is SGHTA and CDR2 is FQGNSA. Sequenced material: blood. The source of this sequence is a woman aged 80 or older in good health. J is TRBJ1-6 and V is TRBV7-2, with 7 positions matching TRBD1. CDR3 protein: CASSPTGRESPLHF. The CDR3 coding sequence is TGTGCCAGCAGCCCGACAGGGAGAGAGTCACCCCTCCACTTT.